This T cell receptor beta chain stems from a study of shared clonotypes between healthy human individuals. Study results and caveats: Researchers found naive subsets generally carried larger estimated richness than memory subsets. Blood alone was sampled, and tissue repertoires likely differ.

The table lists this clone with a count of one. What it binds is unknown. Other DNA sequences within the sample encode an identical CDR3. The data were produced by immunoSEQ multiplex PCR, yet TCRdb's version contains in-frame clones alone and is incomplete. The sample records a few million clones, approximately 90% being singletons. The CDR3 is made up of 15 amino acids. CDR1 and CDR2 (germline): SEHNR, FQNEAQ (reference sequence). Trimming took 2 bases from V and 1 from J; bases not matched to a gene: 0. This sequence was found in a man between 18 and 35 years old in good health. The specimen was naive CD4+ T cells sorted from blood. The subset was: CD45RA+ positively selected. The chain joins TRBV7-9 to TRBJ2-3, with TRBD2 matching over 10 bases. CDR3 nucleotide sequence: TGTGCCAGCAGCTTACTAGCGGGAGGCACAGATACGCAGTATTTT. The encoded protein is CASSLLAGGTDTQYF.